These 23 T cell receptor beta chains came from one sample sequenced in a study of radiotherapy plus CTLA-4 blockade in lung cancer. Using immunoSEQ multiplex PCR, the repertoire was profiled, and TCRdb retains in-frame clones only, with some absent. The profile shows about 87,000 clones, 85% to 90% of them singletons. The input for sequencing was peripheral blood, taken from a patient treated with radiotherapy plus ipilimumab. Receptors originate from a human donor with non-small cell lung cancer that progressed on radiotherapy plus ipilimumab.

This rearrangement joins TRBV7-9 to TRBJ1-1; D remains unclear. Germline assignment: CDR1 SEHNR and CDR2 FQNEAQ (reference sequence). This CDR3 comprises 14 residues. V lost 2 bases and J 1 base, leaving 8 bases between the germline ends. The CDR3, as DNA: TGTGCCAGCAGCTTATATGGGTCGAACACTGAAGCTTTCTTT. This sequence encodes CASSLYGSNTEAFF.

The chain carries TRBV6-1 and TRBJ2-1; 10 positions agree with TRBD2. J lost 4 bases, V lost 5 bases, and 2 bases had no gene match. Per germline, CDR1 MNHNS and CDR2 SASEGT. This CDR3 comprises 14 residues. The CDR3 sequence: CASSRTSGYNEQFF. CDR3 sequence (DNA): TGTGCCAGCAGTCGGACTAGCGGTTACAATGAGCAGTTCTTC.

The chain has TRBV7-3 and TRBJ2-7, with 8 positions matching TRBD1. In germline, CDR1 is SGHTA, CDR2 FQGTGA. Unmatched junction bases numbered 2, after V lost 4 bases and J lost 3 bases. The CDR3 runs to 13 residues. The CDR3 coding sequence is TGTGCCAGCAGCTCGGGACAGGTCTACGAGCAGTACTTC. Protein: CASSSGQVYEQYF.

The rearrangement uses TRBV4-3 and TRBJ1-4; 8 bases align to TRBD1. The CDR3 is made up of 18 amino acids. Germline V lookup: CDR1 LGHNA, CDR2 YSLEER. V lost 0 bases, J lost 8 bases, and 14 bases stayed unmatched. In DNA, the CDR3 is TGCGCCAGCAGCCAAGATCCCGTCGGCGGGACAGGTCGCGAAAAACTGTTTTTT. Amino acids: CASSQDPVGGTGREKLFF.

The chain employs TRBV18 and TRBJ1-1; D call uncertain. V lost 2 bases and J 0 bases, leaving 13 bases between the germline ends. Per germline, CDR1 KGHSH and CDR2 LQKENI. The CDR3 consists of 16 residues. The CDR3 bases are TGTGCCAGCTCACCATCGAGACAAGTAATGAACACTGAAGCTTTCTTT. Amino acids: CASSPSRQVMNTEAFF.

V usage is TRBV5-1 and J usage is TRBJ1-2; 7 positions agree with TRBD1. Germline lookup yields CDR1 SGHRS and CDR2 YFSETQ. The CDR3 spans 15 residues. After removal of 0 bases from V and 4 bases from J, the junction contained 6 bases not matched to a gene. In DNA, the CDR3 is TGCGCCAGCAGCTTGGAGTGGGGACAGCCCTATGGCTACACCTTC. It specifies CASSLEWGQPYGYTF.

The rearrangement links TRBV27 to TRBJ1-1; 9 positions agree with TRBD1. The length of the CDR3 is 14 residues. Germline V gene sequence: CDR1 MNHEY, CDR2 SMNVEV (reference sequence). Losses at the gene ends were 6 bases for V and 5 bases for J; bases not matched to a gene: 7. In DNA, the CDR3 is TGTGCCAGCAGGCGACAGGGGGAAAGAACTGAAGCTTTCTTT. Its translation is CASRRQGERTEAFF.

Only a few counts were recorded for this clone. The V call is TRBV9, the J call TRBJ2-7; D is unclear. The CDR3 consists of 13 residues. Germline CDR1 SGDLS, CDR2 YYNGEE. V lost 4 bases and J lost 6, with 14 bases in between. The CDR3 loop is CASSSSPSGEQYF. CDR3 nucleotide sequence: TGTGCCAGCAGCTCATCCCCCTCGGGCGAGCAGTACTTC. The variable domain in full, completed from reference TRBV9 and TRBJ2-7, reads DSGVTQTPKHLITATGQRVTLRCSPRSGDLSVYWYQQSLDQGLQFLIQYYNGEERAKGNILERFSAQQFPDLHSELNLSSLELGDSALYFCASSSSPSGEQYFGPGTRLTVT.

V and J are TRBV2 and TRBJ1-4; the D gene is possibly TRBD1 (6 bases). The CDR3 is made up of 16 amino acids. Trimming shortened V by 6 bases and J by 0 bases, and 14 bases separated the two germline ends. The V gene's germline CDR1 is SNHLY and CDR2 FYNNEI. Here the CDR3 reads CASRTGQKTTNEKLFF. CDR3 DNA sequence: TGTGCCAGCAGAACGGGACAAAAGACAACTAATGAAAAACTGTTTTTT. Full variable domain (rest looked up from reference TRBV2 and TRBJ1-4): EPEVTQTPSHQVTQMGQEVILRCVPISNHLYFYWYRQILGQKVEFLVSFYNNEISEKSEIFDDQFSVERPDGSNFTLKIRSTKLEDSAMYFCASRTGQKTTNEKLFFGSGTQLSVL.

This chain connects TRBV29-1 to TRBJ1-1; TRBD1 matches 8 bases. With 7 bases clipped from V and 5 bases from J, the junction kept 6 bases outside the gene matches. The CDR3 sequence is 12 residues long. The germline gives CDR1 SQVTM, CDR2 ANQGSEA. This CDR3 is CSGGTGWTEAFF. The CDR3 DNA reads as TGCAGCGGCGGGACAGGTTGGACTGAAGCTTTCTTT.

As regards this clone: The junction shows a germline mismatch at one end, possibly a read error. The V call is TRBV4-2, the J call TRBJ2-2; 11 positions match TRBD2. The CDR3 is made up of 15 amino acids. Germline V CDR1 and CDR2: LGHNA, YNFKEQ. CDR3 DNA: TGTGCCAGCACCCAACTAGCGGGAGTTTCCGGGGAGCTGTTTTTT. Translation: CASTQLAGVSGELFF.

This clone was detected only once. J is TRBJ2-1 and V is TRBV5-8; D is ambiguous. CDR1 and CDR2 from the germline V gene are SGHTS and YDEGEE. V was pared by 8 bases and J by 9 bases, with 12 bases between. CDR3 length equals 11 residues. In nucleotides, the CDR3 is TGTGCCAGTACCGGCGGTGGTGAGCAGTTCTTC. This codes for CASTGGGEQFF.

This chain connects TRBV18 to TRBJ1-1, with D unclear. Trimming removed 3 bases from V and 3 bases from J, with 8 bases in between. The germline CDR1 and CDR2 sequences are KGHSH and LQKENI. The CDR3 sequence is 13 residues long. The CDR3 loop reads CASSPHRDTEAFF. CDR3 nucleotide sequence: TGTGCCAGCTCACCTCACCGGGACACTGAAGCTTTCTTT.

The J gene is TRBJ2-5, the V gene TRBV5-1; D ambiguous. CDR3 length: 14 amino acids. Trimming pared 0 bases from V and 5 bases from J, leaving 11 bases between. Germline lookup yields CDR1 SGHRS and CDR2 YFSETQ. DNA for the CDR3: TGCGCCAGCAGCTTGGACCTGGTGGGGGAGACCCAGTACTTC. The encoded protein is CASSLDLVGETQYF.

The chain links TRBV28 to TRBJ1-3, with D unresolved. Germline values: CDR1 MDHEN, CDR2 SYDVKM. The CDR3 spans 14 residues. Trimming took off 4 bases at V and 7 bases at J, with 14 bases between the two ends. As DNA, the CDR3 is TGTGCCAGCAGTTCGGGCTCTGTCGCGAACACCATATATTTT. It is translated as CASSSGSVANTIYF.

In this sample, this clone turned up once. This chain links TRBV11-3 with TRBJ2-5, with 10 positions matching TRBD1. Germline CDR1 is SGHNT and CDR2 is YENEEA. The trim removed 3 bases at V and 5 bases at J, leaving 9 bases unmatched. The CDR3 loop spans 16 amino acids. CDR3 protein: CASSLDPGQGRETQYF. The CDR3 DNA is TGTGCCAGCAGCTTGGACCCGGGACAGGGGAGGGAGACCCAGTACTTC.

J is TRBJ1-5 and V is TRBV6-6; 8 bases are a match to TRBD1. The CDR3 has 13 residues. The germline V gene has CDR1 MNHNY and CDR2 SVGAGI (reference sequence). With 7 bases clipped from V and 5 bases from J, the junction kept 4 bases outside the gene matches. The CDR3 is CASKDRADQPQHF. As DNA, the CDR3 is TGTGCCAGCAAGGACAGGGCCGATCAGCCCCAGCATTTT.

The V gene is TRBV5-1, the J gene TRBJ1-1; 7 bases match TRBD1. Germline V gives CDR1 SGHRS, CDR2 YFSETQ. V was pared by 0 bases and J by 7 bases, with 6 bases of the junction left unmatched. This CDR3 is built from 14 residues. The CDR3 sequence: CASSLEGGPNEAFF. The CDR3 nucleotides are TGCGCCAGCAGCTTGGAAGGGGGCCCAAATGAAGCTTTCTTT.

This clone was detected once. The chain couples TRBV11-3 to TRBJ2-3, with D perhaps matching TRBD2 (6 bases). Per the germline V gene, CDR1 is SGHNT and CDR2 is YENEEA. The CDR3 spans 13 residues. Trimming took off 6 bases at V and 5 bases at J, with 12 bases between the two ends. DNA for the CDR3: TGTGCCAGCAGGGCTGCCGGGGGAGATACGCAGTATTTT. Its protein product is CASRAAGGDTQYF.

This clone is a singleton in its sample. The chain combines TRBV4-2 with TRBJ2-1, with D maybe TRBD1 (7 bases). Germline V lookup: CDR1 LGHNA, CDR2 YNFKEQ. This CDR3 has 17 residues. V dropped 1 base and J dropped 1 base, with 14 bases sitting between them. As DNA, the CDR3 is TGTGCCAGCAGCCAAGGGACAGGCGGGGAGTCCTACAATGAGCAGTTCTTC. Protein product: CASSQGTGGESYNEQFF.

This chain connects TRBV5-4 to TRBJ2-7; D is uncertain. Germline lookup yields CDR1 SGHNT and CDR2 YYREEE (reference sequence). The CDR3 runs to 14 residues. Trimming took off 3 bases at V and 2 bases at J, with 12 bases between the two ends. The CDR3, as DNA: TGTGCCAGCAGCTGGAGTAGTAGGGCCTACGAGCAGTACTTC. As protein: CASSWSSRAYEQYF.

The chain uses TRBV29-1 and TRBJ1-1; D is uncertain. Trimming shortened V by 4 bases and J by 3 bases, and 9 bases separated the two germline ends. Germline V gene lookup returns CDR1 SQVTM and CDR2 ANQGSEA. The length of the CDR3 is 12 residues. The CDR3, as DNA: TGCAGCGTTGTGTCAGGCCACACTGAAGCTTTCTTT. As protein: CSVVSGHTEAFF.

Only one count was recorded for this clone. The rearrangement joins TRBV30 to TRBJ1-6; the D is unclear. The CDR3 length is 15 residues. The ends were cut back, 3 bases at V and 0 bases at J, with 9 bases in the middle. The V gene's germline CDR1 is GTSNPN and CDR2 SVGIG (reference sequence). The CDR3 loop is CAWSRRGSYNSPLHF. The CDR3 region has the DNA TGTGCCTGGAGCCGGCGGGGCTCCTATAATTCACCCCTCCACTTT. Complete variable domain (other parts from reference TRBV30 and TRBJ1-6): SQTIHQWPATLVQPVGSPLSLECTVEGTSNPNLYWYRQAAGRGLQLLFYSVGIGQISSEVPQNLSASRPQDRQFILSSKKLLLSDSGFYLCAWSRRGSYNSPLHFGNGTRLTVT.